A selection of T cell receptor beta chains follows, all from one sample in a study of blood T cell repertoires in COVID-19. Data came from immunoSEQ multiplex PCR; TCRdb stores just in-frame clones and leaves some out. This table holds around 80,000 clones, around 79% found once. Sequenced input: peripheral blood. The receptors come from a man in his forties or fifties with active or convalescent COVID-19. Both conserved end residues are part of each CDR3. Each record gives: V gene, J gene, D gene, clone size, CDR3 protein, CDR3 DNA. D genes are given only for firm matches. Expanded clones are given a class, and other clones once, few, many or no size at all.

v_gene: TRBV5-5; j_gene: TRBJ1-1; d_gene: TRBD1; abundance: NA; CDR3aa: CASSEQGVLTKEAFF; CDR3nt: TGTGCCAGCAGCGAACAGGGGGTTCTCACCAAAGAAGCTTTCTTT
v_gene: TRBV28; j_gene: TRBJ1-2; d_gene: NA; abundance: NA; CDR3aa: CASSEQGRNGYTF; CDR3nt: TGTGCCAGCAGTGAACAGGGCCGTAATGGCTACACCTTC
v_gene: TRBV5-1; j_gene: TRBJ1-6; d_gene: TRBD1; abundance: once; CDR3aa: CASSLVGGQGISPLHF; CDR3nt: TGCGCCAGCAGCTTGGTGGGGGGACAGGGGATTTCACCCCTCCACTTT
v_gene: TRBV18; j_gene: TRBJ1-3; d_gene: NA; abundance: NA; CDR3aa: CASSPYETSSGNTIYF; CDR3nt: TGTGCCAGCTCACCTTATGAGACATCATCAGGAAACACCATATATTTT
v_gene: TRBV7-7; j_gene: TRBJ2-1; d_gene: NA; abundance: NA; CDR3aa: CASSLDRYNEQFF; CDR3nt: TGTGCCAGCAGCTTAGACAGATACAATGAGCAGTTCTTC
v_gene: TRBV5-6; j_gene: TRBJ2-3; d_gene: TRBD1; abundance: NA; CDR3aa: CASSDKGTGYLTDTQYF; CDR3nt: TGTGCCAGCAGCGACAAGGGGACAGGGTATTTAACAGATACGCAGTATTTT
v_gene: TRBV20-1; j_gene: TRBJ2-5; d_gene: TRBD2; abundance: NA; CDR3aa: CSASIRLAMWETQYF; CDR3nt: TGCAGTGCTAGTATCAGACTAGCGATGTGGGAGACCCAGTACTTC
v_gene: TRBV7-2; j_gene: TRBJ2-7; d_gene: NA; abundance: NA; CDR3aa: CASSVSGEQYF; CDR3nt: TGTGCCAGCAGCGTTAGTGGCGAGCAGTACTTC
v_gene: TRBV11-2; j_gene: TRBJ2-2; d_gene: TRBD1; abundance: once; CDR3aa: CASSADRGQNTGELFF; CDR3nt: TGTGCCAGCAGCGCCGACAGGGGGCAAAACACCGGGGAGCTGTTTTTT
v_gene: TRBV4-2; j_gene: TRBJ2-3; d_gene: TRBD2; abundance: NA; CDR3aa: CASSPEATSGGLAGTQYF; CDR3nt: TGTGCCAGCAGCCCCGAGGCGACTAGCGGGGGGCTCGCGGGCACGCAGTATTTT
v_gene: TRBV11-2; j_gene: TRBJ1-2; d_gene: TRBD1; abundance: once; CDR3aa: CASSLPTGGRDYGYTF; CDR3nt: TGTGCCAGCAGCTTACCAACAGGGGGCAGGGACTATGGCTACACCTTC
v_gene: TRBV5-4; j_gene: TRBJ1-1; d_gene: NA; abundance: few; CDR3aa: CASSLGAGFNTEAFF; CDR3nt: TGTGCCAGCAGCTTGGGGGCAGGATTTAACACTGAAGCTTTCTTT
v_gene: TRBV3-1/TRBV3-2; j_gene: TRBJ2-1; d_gene: TRBD2; abundance: once; CDR3aa: CASSTTASGGAGEQFF; CDR3nt: TGTGCCAGCAGCACAACAGCTAGCGGGGGGGCCGGTGAGCAGTTCTTC
v_gene: TRBV5-6; j_gene: TRBJ2-1; d_gene: NA; abundance: few; CDR3aa: CASSPMDNYNEQFF; CDR3nt: TGTGCCAGCAGCCCTATGGACAACTACAATGAGCAGTTCTTC